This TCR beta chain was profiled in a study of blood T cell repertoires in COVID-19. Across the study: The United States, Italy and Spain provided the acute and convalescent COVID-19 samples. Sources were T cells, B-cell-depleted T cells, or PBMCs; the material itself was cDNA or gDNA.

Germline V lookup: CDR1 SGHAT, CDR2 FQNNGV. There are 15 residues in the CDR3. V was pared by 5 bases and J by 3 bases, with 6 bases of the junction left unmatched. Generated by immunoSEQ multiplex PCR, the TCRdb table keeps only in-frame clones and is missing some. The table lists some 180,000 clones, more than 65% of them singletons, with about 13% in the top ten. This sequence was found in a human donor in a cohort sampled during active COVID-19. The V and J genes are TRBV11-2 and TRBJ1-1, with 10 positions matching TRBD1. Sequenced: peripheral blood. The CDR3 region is CASSRGTGADTEAFF. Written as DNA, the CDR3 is TGTGCCAGCAGCCGCGGGACAGGGGCGGACACTGAAGCTTTCTTT.